This T cell receptor beta chain was identified during a study of Tregs in tolerant kidney transplant recipients (dated by TCRdb to between 2019 and 2020). As for the study more broadly: The study used TCRbeta sequencing to identify donor-specific regulatory T cells before combined kidney and bone marrow transplantation, then tracked those cells after transplant.

Counted from cysteine to phenylalanine, this CDR3 has 15 amino acids. Only CDR3 DNA is held: 45 bases, read in frame from base 1. Trimming accounts for 2 bases at V and 10 bases at J, while the number of junction bases matched to no gene is 5. CDR1 and CDR2, looked up from the germline V gene, are LGHNA and YNFKEQ. For TCRbeta CDR3 sequencing, genomic DNA was extracted from sorted cells using the QIAGEN DNeasy Blood and Tissue Kit. High-throughput TCRbeta CDR3 sequencing, which included PCR amplification with bias correction and internal controls, was done commercially through immunoSEQ. The original pipeline was this. Unique productive TCRbeta sequences were defined by CDR3 nucleotide sequence when primers matched and otherwise by CDR3 amino acid sequence together with Vbeta and Jbeta genes. Sorting error was corrected by removing sequences shared between sorted populations at a frequency ratio of 2:1 or less, and the remaining shared sequences were assigned to the higher population. Sequences were defined as donor-reactive when expanded at least 5-fold in CFSE-low cells versus unstimulated cells and present at a frequency of at least 0.01% in CFSE-low cells. Jensen-Shannon divergence calculated on the top 100 TCRbeta sequences ranked by frequency was used to measure repertoire divergence. For samples with multiple sequencing runs, sorting error was corrected separately for each run before the runs were pooled. Held by TCRdb, this immuneACCESS table contains in-frame sequences only and omits some clones. Under half of the omission traces to an unresolved V gene where checked; the cause of the rest is unknown. V, J and clone size are those of that table, while D and trimming were read from the DNA. This sample has 55,000 to 75,000 clones in its table, and about 87% of those were observed once. The biggest ten clones account for 3.5% to 4% of the sample.

Broader findings and caveats from the paper: Expanding Tregs with activated donor B cells appeared to identify the most biologically relevant and donor-specific TCRbeta repertoire. Donor-specific Treg expansion was found to exceed global Treg expansion in tolerant patients, suggesting antigen-driven rather than nonspecific expansion. Biological reproducibility was not examined directly, but technical replication error appeared to be minimal. Because the PCR primers were changed over time for some patients, nucleotide-level comparison could not be performed across the samples from those patients. Because only a small number of patients were included, the study had limitations, and the results will need to be validated in larger populations as well as under other immunosuppression protocols.

Points on this clone: The target of this receptor is not known. Base qualities were left out, and no much larger clone turns up one base away.

The sample's time point label, in plain terms: 6 months after combined kidney and bone marrow transplant. Related donors were used in the transplants with nonmyeloablative bone marrow transplantation, and mixed chimerism was transient in the human trials. Unstimulated Tregs (CD4+CD25+CD127-), CD4+ non-Tregs (CD4+CD25-), CD4 and CD8 cells were FACS-sorted from thawed PBMCs. 4 combined kidney and bone marrow transplant recipients from the ITN036ST trial were included as patients, and samples were available only from these trial subjects. Healthy control blood was processed to PBMCs with a Ficoll density gradient and then cryopreserved, whereas patient PBMCs were collected both before and after transplant.

The rearrangement combines TRBV4-2 with TRBJ2-1; the central 13 bases match TRBD2. The sequences come from CD4+ T cells from blood (PBMCs), collected 6 months after the transplant. The sequence was collected from a human patient who received a combined kidney and bone marrow transplant. Following a transplant, some T cells may be graft donor cells, not patient cells. Here the CDR3 is given as CASSQRLAGGGEQFF. The nucleotides are TGTGCCAGCAGCCAAAGACTAGCGGGAGGAGGGGAGCAGTTCTTC.